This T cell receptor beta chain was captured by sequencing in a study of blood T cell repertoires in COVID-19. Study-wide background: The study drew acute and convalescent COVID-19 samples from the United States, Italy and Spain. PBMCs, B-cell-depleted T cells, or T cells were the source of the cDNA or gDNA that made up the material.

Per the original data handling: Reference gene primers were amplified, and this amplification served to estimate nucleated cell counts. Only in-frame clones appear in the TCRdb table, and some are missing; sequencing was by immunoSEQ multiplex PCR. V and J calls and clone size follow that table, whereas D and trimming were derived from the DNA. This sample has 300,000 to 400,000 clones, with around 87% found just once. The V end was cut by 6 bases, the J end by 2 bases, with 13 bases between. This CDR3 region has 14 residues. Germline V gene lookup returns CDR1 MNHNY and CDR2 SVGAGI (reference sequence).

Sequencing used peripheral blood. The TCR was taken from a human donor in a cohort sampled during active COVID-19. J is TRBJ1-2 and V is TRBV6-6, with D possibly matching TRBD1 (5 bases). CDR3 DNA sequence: TGTGCCAGCAGACTAAATCGACAGAACTATGGCTACACCTTC. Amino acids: CASRLNRQNYGYTF.